The 30 T cell receptor beta chains below all came from one sample that was sequenced in a study of T cells in Graves' hyperthyroidism and ophthalmopathy. Using RNA transcripts as the source, TCR beta CDR3 regions were amplified. An initial round of RT-PCR targeting the TCR CDR3 relied on the HTBI primer set. In TCRdb, the multiplex PCR reads were re-called with MiXCR into one record per CDR3 protein. The profile shows under 400,000 distinct CDR3 sequences, roughly 15% of them singletons. Specimen: blood. These receptor sequences come from a man aged 25 to 45 with Graves' hyperthyroidism.

The chain joins TRBV5-1 to TRBJ1-3, with D unresolved. The CDR3 is 13 residues long. Trimming removed 1 base at V and 4 bases at J, with 6 bases between. Germline V CDR1 and CDR2: SGHRS, YFSETQ. CDR3 loop: CASSLPEGNTIYF. In DNA form, the CDR3 reads TGCGCCAGCAGCTTGCCAGAAGGAAACACCATATATTTT.

This clonotype was detected a few times. With only one base between it and a far larger clone, this is likely a read error. The V and J genes are TRBV28 and TRBJ2-3, with a weak D call TRBD2 (5 bases). The length of the CDR3 is 12 residues. Germline CDR1 is MDHEN and CDR2 is SYDVKM. V gave up 5 bases and J gave up 4 bases, with 7 bases separating them. The CDR3: CASSISADTQYF. CDR3 coding DNA: TGTGCCAGCAGTATTAGCGCAGATACGCAGTATTTT.

In this sample, this clonotype turned up many times. The rearrangement uses TRBV18 and TRBJ2-3, with D unclear. Germline assignment: CDR1 KGHSH and CDR2 LQKENI. This CDR3 contains 13 residues. V lost 2 bases to trimming and J lost 4 bases, with 7 bases between them. CDR3 bases: TGTGCCAGCTCACCAGGCAACGCAGATACGCAGTATTTT. Translated, it gives CASSPGNADTQYF.

The sample holds many counts of this clonotype. This CDR3 is CAWDRDLGGYTF. The CDR3 nucleotides are TGTGCCTGGGACAGGGATTTAGGTGGCTACACCTTC. J is TRBJ1-2 and V is TRBV30; 7 bases line up with TRBD1. Germline loops: CDR1 GTSNPN, CDR2 SVGIG (reference sequence). CDR3 length equals 12 residues. V gave up 5 bases and J gave up 7 bases; unmatched junction bases: 7. Complete variable domain (other parts from reference TRBV30 and TRBJ1-2): SQTIHQWPATLVQPVGSPLSLECTVEGTSNPNLYWYRQAAGRGLQLLFYSVGIGQISSEVPQNLSASRPQDRQFILSSKKLLLSDSGFYLCAWDRDLGGYTFGSGTRLTVV.

This clonotype was observed at least ten times. The chain uses TRBV20-1 and TRBJ2-1, with TRBD2 identical over 10 bases. The CDR3 consists of 13 residues. The trim removed 4 bases at V and 8 bases at J, leaving 5 bases unmatched. Germline-derived CDR1 and CDR2 are DFQATT and SNEGSKA (reference sequence). This chain's CDR3 is CSAMSSGSDEQFF. CDR3 sequence (DNA): TGCAGTGCTATGTCTAGCGGGAGTGATGAGCAGTTCTTC.

The chain employs TRBV24-1 and TRBJ2-7; the D is unclear. V was cut by 3 bases and J by 4 bases, with 9 bases left in between. Germline V CDR1 and CDR2: KGHDR, SFDVKD. The CDR3 extends over 13 amino acids. This chain's CDR3 is CATSDLYVYEQYF. CDR3 sequence (DNA): TGTGCCACCAGTGATCTGTACGTATACGAGCAGTACTTC.

This clonotype has ten or more counts. The chain carries TRBV30 and TRBJ1-5, with a possible D match to TRBD1 (6 bases). V lost 1 base and J 2 bases, leaving 9 bases between the germline ends. CDR1 GTSNPN and CDR2 SVGIG come from the germline V gene (reference sequence). The CDR3 runs to 14 residues. As DNA, the CDR3 is TGTGCCTGGAGTGGGGGGCGAGGCAATCAGCCCCAGCATTTT. Translating gives CAWSGGRGNQPQHF.

This clonotype was recorded a few times. The chain uses TRBV12-3 or TRBV12-4 and TRBJ1-1; a possible D gene is TRBD1 (5 bases). This CDR3 comprises 16 residues. Trimming removed 7 bases from V and 1 base from J, with 19 bases in between. The CDR3 loop is CASTYTRGLGNTEAFF. The CDR3 coding sequence is TGTGCCAGCACTTACACAAGGGGCTTAGGGAACACTGAAGCTTTCTTT.

Many counts were recorded for this clonotype. This chain uses TRBV5-1 with TRBJ2-2; TRBD2 aligns across 8 bases. Germline assignment: CDR1 SGHRS and CDR2 YFSETQ. Germline trimming cut 0 bases from V and 4 bases from J; bases unmatched to any gene: 5. The CDR3 totals 16 residues. CDR3 bases: TGCGCCAGCAGCTTGGATGCGGGAGGTTTCACCGGGGAGCTGTTTTTT. Translating it yields CASSLDAGGFTGELFF.

This clonotype was observed a handful of times. The rearrangement uses TRBV5-4 and TRBJ1-2, with 7 positions matching TRBD1. V lost 4 bases and J lost 4; bases outside the gene matches: 7. The CDR3 totals 14 residues. Looked up from germline, CDR1 is SGHNT and CDR2 is YYREEE (reference sequence). CDR3 nucleotide sequence: TGTGCCAGCAGCCTACAGGGGTCTCTCTATGGCTACACCTTC. It is translated as CASSLQGSLYGYTF.

This clonotype was picked up many times. The DNA of the CDR3 is TGCAGTGCCCTCTGGGGACTCCATCCTGATAAGCGGTACTTC. It is translated as CSALWGLHPDKRYF. The rearrangement links TRBV20-1 to TRBJ2-7, with D possibly TRBD2 on 6 matching bases. V was pared by 6 bases and J by 12 bases, with 27 bases between. The CDR3 totals 14 residues. Germline V CDR1 and CDR2: DFQATT, SNEGSKA (reference sequence).

This clonotype was picked up a small number of times. The CDR3 is CASSLDPSRDIQYF. CDR3 DNA sequence: TGCGCCAGCAGCTTGGATCCCAGCCGGGACATTCAGTACTTC. This chain connects TRBV5-1 to TRBJ2-4; no clear D. V was clipped by 0 bases and J by 8 bases, with 12 bases between them. Germline V gene data show CDR1 as SGHRS and CDR2 as YFSETQ. The CDR3 is 14 residues long.

This clonotype was observed a handful of times. The V gene is TRBV9, the J gene TRBJ2-7, with D tentatively TRBD2 (6 bases). The germline V gene has CDR1 SGDLS and CDR2 YYNGEE. V gave up 0 bases and J gave up 7 bases, with 14 bases separating them. The CDR3 has 14 amino acids. The CDR3 bases are TGTGCCAGCAGCGTAGCGAATGGGGGAGGAGAGCAGTACTTC. This gives the protein CASSVANGGGEQYF.

This clonotype was observed at least ten times. The rearrangement links TRBV20-1 to TRBJ1-6, with 8 bases matching TRBD1. The ends lost 4 bases at V and 7 bases at J; junction bases unmatched: 3. Germline lookup yields CDR1 DFQATT and CDR2 SNEGSKA (reference sequence). The CDR3 spans 13 residues. The CDR3 DNA follows: TGCAGTGCTACAGGGGGCCTGAATTCACCCCTCCACTTT. Its translation: CSATGGLNSPLHF.

This clonotype was observed a handful of times. The genes are TRBV12-3 or TRBV12-4 and TRBJ1-1; tentatively, D is TRBD1 (5 bases). The CDR3 length is 16 residues. Trimming stripped 6 bases from V and 0 bases from J, with 17 bases between. CDR3 sequence (DNA): TGTGCCAGCAGGCCAGCCCGGGACGGGATGAACACTGAAGCTTTCTTT. Amino acids: CASRPARDGMNTEAFF.

The J gene is TRBJ2-1, the V gene TRBV7-3; 7 bases line up with TRBD2. CDR1 and CDR2 (germline): SGHTA, FQGTGA. The V segment lost 5 bases and the J segment 1 base; nucleotides outside the gene matches: 11. The CDR3 spans 17 residues. CDR3 protein: CASSLVAGLRSYNEQFF. The CDR3 DNA reads as TGTGCCAGCAGCCTAGTTGCGGGACTAAGGTCCTACAATGAGCAGTTCTTC. The whole variable domain, remainder taken from reference TRBV7-3 and TRBJ2-1, is GAGVSQTPSNKVTEKGKYVELRCDPISGHTALYWYRQSLGQGPEFLIYFQGTGAADDSGLPNDRFFAVRPEGSVSTLKIQRTERGDSAVYLCASSLVAGLRSYNEQFFGPGTRLTVL.

This clonotype was seen repeatedly, ten times or more. The chain recombines TRBV3-1 with TRBJ2-1; D possibly corresponds to TRBD2 (5 bases). CDR1 and CDR2 from the germline V gene are LGHDT and YNNKEL (reference sequence). Trimming removed 1 base from V and 8 bases from J, with 15 bases in between. The CDR3 sequence is 15 residues long. The chain's CDR3 is CASSQGAHSGYEQFF. For the CDR3, the DNA is TGTGCCAGCAGCCAAGGGGCCCATTCGGGGTATGAGCAGTTCTTC.

On this clonotype itself: One end of the junction fails to match germline, which may point to a read error. The CDR3 DNA reads as TGTGCCAGTAGATCGACAGGAGAAACTAACTATGGCAACACCTTC. Amino acids: CASRSTGETNYGNTF. The chain couples TRBV19 to TRBJ1-2, with D perhaps matching TRBD1 (6 bases). The CDR3 length is 15 residues. Germline lookup yields CDR1 LNHDA and CDR2 SQIVND (reference sequence).

This clonotype came up many times. The gene calls are TRBV7-9 and TRBJ2-1; TRBD2 agrees at 11 bases. V lost 2 bases and J lost 10; bases outside the gene matches: 13. CDR3 length: 17 amino acids. Germline values: CDR1 SEHNR, CDR2 FQNEAQ (reference sequence). This CDR3 is CASSLPTVLAGDDEQFF. The CDR3 DNA follows: TGTGCCAGCAGCTTACCCACGGTACTAGCGGGAGATGACGAGCAGTTCTTC.

In this sample, this clonotype turned up a few times. The chain recombines TRBV29-1 with TRBJ1-1; no reliable D call. This CDR3 has 13 amino acids. Deletions cut 3 bases from V and 1 base from J, with 9 bases between. The germline CDR1 and CDR2 sequences are SQVTM and ANQGSEA. Here the CDR3 reads CSVDIGRNTEAFF. The CDR3 bases are TGCAGCGTTGATATTGGCCGGAACACTGAAGCTTTCTTT.

This clonotype appeared many times. V usage is TRBV6-1 and J usage is TRBJ1-4; D is uncertain. V shed 5 bases and J shed 2 bases, with 12 bases lying between them. Germline V gene sequence: CDR1 MNHNS, CDR2 SASEGT. The CDR3 is 15 amino acids. The CDR3 region has the DNA TGTGCCAGCAGTCTCCCGACCGGGACTAATGAAAAACTGTTTTTT. Translating gives CASSLPTGTNEKLFF.

The rearrangement uses TRBV7-3 and TRBJ2-2, with TRBD1 as a possible D gene (6 bases). V was clipped by 5 bases and J by 4 bases, with 14 bases between them. CDR1 SGHTA and CDR2 FQGTGA come from the germline V gene. The CDR3 runs 15 residues. CDR3 in DNA: TGTGCCAGCAGCCTTTCTAGGGGGAGCACCGGGGAGCTGTTTTTT. It translates to CASSLSRGSTGELFF.

This clonotype was seen a few times. This chain joins TRBV14 and TRBJ2-1; D is possibly TRBD2 (5 bases). The CDR3 has 17 amino acids. V shed 0 bases and J shed 4 bases, with 16 bases lying between them. From germline, CDR1 is SGHDN and CDR2 FVKESK. The CDR3 bases are TGTGCCAGCAGCCAAGACGTCCGGCTAGCAGGATACAATGAGCAGTTCTTC. Amino acid sequence: CASSQDVRLAGYNEQFF.

This clonotype was recorded many times. This chain links TRBV11-2 with TRBJ2-4; TRBD2 agrees at 10 bases. This CDR3 has 14 amino acids. Germline V lookup: CDR1 SGHAT, CDR2 FQNNGV. Trimming removed 3 bases from V and 5 bases from J; junction bases left unmatched: 1. As DNA, the CDR3 is TGTGCCAGCAGCTTTGGACTAGCGGAAAACATTCAGTACTTC. Translating gives CASSFGLAENIQYF.

The chain joins TRBV19 to TRBJ2-7; 7 bases are a match to TRBD1. In germline, CDR1 is LNHDA, CDR2 SQIVND (reference sequence). The CDR3 is made up of 15 amino acids. V dropped 7 bases and J dropped 5; count of bases not matched to a gene: 14. CDR3 sequence reads: CASKRGHQSMDEQYF. The CDR3 DNA follows: TGTGCCAGTAAAAGGGGGCACCAGTCGATGGACGAGCAGTACTTC.

This chain links TRBV5-5 with TRBJ1-6, with D possibly being TRBD1 (6 bases). The CDR3 is 15 residues long. V lost 4 bases and J lost 8, with 16 bases in between. The V gene's germline CDR1 is SGHKS and CDR2 YYEKEE (reference sequence). CDR3 sequence reads: CASSGLRGGDSPLHF. The CDR3, as DNA: TGTGCCAGCAGCGGCCTCAGGGGTGGCGATTCACCCCTCCACTTT.

This clonotype appeared many times. J is TRBJ2-3 and V is TRBV20-1; 10 bases align to TRBD2. V was clipped by 0 bases and J by 0 bases; unmatched bases: 9. Germline assignment: CDR1 DFQATT and CDR2 SNEGSKA (reference sequence). The CDR3 contains 18 residues. CDR3 nucleotides: TGCAGTGCTAGAGATCCTAGCGGGAGTTCTTTTAGCACAGATACGCAGTATTTT. It yields the protein CSARDPSGSSFSTDTQYF.

The chain links TRBV6-1 to TRBJ1-4, with TRBD1 matching over 7 bases. This CDR3 comprises 15 residues. Germline CDR1 MNHNS, CDR2 SASEGT. The V and J ends lost 5 bases and 4 bases, in that order; junction bases with no gene match: 7. In nucleotides, the CDR3 is TGTGCCAGCAGTCCCGGACAGGTGCTTAATGAAAAACTGTTTTTT. It encodes CASSPGQVLNEKLFF.

This clonotype was picked up a small number of times. This chain connects TRBV5-1 to TRBJ1-5; TRBD1 might be the D (6 bases). Per the germline V gene, CDR1 is SGHRS and CDR2 is YFSETQ. CDR3 length: 14 residues. Trimming shortened V by 0 bases and J by 5 bases, and 9 bases separated the two germline ends. The CDR3 sequence is CASSLAGADQPQHF. The CDR3 DNA reads as TGCGCCAGCAGCTTGGCAGGGGCGGATCAGCCCCAGCATTTT.

This clonotype was counted many times. This chain uses TRBV20-1 with TRBJ2-1; no reliable D call. The CDR3 consists of 14 residues. Germline loops: CDR1 DFQATT, CDR2 SNEGSKA (reference sequence). Trimming removed 4 bases at V and 4 bases at J, with 14 bases between. Here the CDR3 reads CSAKEPNGYNEQFF. The CDR3 nucleotides are TGCAGTGCTAAAGAACCTAACGGGTACAATGAGCAGTTCTTC.